Listed here are 29 T cell receptor beta chains from one sample, sequenced in a study of blood T cell repertoires in COVID-19. Profiled with immunoSEQ multiplex PCR; TCRdb holds only in-frame clones, not every one. The sample records under 300,000 clones, roughly nine tenths being singletons. The sequencing sample was made of PBMCs or T cells enriched from blood (not recorded which). All receptors derive from a human donor in a cohort exposed to, infected with or recovered from COVID-19 (not recorded which). The donor label of this sample is uncertain.

The chain couples TRBV24-1 to TRBJ2-5; D may be TRBD2 (6 bases). CDR3 length equals 13 residues. Deletions cut 4 bases from V and 5 bases from J, with 10 bases between. Germline V lookup: CDR1 KGHDR, CDR2 SFDVKD. The CDR3 DNA follows: TGTGCCACCAGTGAGGGGGGATGGGAGACCCAGTACTTC. Translation gives CATSEGGWETQYF.

The rearrangement links TRBV27 to TRBJ1-6; D might be TRBD1 (6 bases). The germline V gene has CDR1 MNHEY and CDR2 SMNVEV (reference sequence). This CDR3 contains 17 residues. V was trimmed by 7 bases and J by 6 bases, leaving 22 bases between them. CDR3 sequence: CASKRGGRTTVNSPLHF. CDR3 coding DNA: TGTGCCAGCAAGAGGGGGGGGCGAACCACCGTTAATTCACCCCTCCACTTT.

The chain has TRBV14 and TRBJ1-3; unclear D gene. In germline, CDR1 is SGHDN, CDR2 FVKESK. The CDR3 length is 15 residues. The V and J ends lost 4 bases and 4 bases respectively, with 14 bases between them. CDR3 DNA: TGTGCCAGCAGCCGCCCGGGGATACGGGGAAACACCATATATTTT. Its translation is CASSRPGIRGNTIYF.

The chain couples TRBV11-2 to TRBJ1-2; 7 bases line up with TRBD1. This CDR3 spans 14 amino acids. CDR1 is SGHAT and CDR2 is FQNNGV in the germline V gene. V lost 2 bases and J lost 8; bases outside the gene matches: 8. The CDR3 loop is CASSLLTGQEGYTF. In nucleotides, the CDR3 is TGTGCCAGCAGCTTATTGACAGGGCAGGAAGGCTACACCTTC.

V gene TRBV13 combines with J gene TRBJ2-7; TRBD1 is a possible D gene (5 bases). V was shortened by 0 bases and J by 7 bases, with 13 bases between the two germline ends. The CDR3 totals 14 residues. CDR1 and CDR2 from the germline V gene are PRHDT and FYEKMQ (reference sequence). The CDR3 nucleotides read TGTGCCAGCAGCTTAGGCACAGACCACAGGGAGCAGTACTTC. This encodes CASSLGTDHREQYF.

This chain connects TRBV4-1 to TRBJ2-1, with TRBD1 matching 9 bases. This CDR3 has 14 residues. The germline V gene has CDR1 MGHRA and CDR2 YSYEKL. The V gene end was trimmed by 1 base and the J gene end by 8 bases; junction bases not matched to a gene: 3. CDR3 protein: CASSQGTGEYEQFF. The CDR3 DNA sequence: TGCGCCAGCAGCCAAGGGACAGGGGAATATGAGCAGTTCTTC.

This clone has at least ten counts. This chain links TRBV4-1 with TRBJ1-2, with D unclear. The CDR3 is 15 residues long. The germline V gene has CDR1 MGHRA and CDR2 YSYEKL. V dropped 1 base and J dropped 6 bases, with 15 bases sitting between them. The CDR3 region has the DNA TGCGCCAGCAGCCAAGGACGGATGTTGGGCAATGGCTACACCTTC. This gives the protein CASSQGRMLGNGYTF.

The chain combines TRBV14 with TRBJ1-2; 8 positions match TRBD1. Germline trimming cut 4 bases from V and 7 bases from J; bases unmatched to any gene: 8. Germline V gene lookup returns CDR1 SGHDN and CDR2 FVKESK. The CDR3 spans 14 residues. The CDR3 sequence is CASSPSGGLGGYTF. CDR3 DNA sequence: TGTGCCAGCAGCCCCTCAGGGGGCCTTGGTGGCTACACCTTC.

The genes are TRBV9 and TRBJ2-1; tentative D call: TRBD1 (5 bases). Germline CDR1 SGDLS, CDR2 YYNGEE. V was cut by 7 bases and J by 3 bases, with 14 bases left in between. The CDR3 covers 14 residues. The CDR3 bases are TGTGCCAGCTCCCCTCTGGACAACTACAATGAGCAGTTCTTC. Residues: CASSPLDNYNEQFF. Together with reference TRBV9 and TRBJ2-1, the CDR3 gives the full variable domain: DSGVTQTPKHLITATGQRVTLRCSPRSGDLSVYWYQQSLDQGLQFLIQYYNGEERAKGNILERFSAQQFPDLHSELNLSSLELGDSALYFCASSPLDNYNEQFFGPGTRLTVL.

The V call is TRBV11-3, the J call TRBJ2-7, with D possibly matching TRBD1 (6 bases). CDR3 length: 13 residues. V dropped 5 bases and J dropped 7 bases, with 15 bases sitting between them. Germline CDR1 SGHNT, CDR2 YENEEA. The CDR3 loop reads CASSPGVGREQYF. In DNA, the CDR3 is TGTGCCAGCAGCCCAGGGGTCGGTAGGGAGCAGTACTTC.

This chain joins TRBV9 and TRBJ2-5, with 7 nucleotides matching TRBD2. This CDR3 has 17 residues. Germline V lookup: CDR1 SGDLS, CDR2 YYNGEE. The V and J ends lost 3 bases and 3 bases, in that order; junction bases with no gene match: 14. CDR3 sequence reads: CASSAGGIREDEETQYF. DNA for the CDR3: TGTGCCAGCAGCGCCGGAGGGATCCGGGAGGACGAAGAGACCCAGTACTTC.

This clone was found once. The rearrangement uses TRBV23-1 and TRBJ2-3; 14 bases are a match to TRBD2. Being an ORF, TRBV23-1 has a function that is uncertain. The CDR3 contains 17 residues. The V gene end was trimmed by 9 bases and the J gene end by 0 bases; junction bases not matched to a gene: 8. The CDR3 spells CARTGTSGGPSTDTQYF. DNA for the CDR3: TGCGCCAGAACCGGGACTAGCGGGGGCCCTAGCACAGATACGCAGTATTTT.

CDR3 nucleotide sequence: TGCGCCAGCTCCCGCGACCCGACTACTTCAGTATATACGCAGTATTTT. Protein product: CASSRDPTTSVYTQYF. The chain joins TRBV5-1 to TRBJ2-3; possibly TRBD2 for D (5 bases). The V gene's germline CDR1 is SGHRS and CDR2 YFSETQ. The V gene lost 7 bases and the J gene lost 7 bases, with 25 bases spanning the gap. The CDR3 totals 16 residues.

The chain employs TRBV7-3 and TRBJ1-4; weak D call: TRBD1 (6 bases). The germline V and J ends were trimmed by 5 bases and 7 bases, with 17 bases remaining between them. Per germline, CDR1 SGHTA and CDR2 FQGTGA. This CDR3 spans 15 amino acids. The CDR3 loop reads CASSLAGTRGEKLFF. As DNA, the CDR3 is TGTGCCAGCAGCCTAGCCGGGACAAGAGGTGAAAAACTGTTTTTT. Filled out from reference TRBV7-3 and TRBJ1-4, the complete variable domain reads GAGVSQTPSNKVTEKGKYVELRCDPISGHTALYWYRQSLGQGPEFLIYFQGTGAADDSGLPNDRFFAVRPEGSVSTLKIQRTERGDSAVYLCASSLAGTRGEKLFFGSGTQLSVL.

This clone was seen once. The rearrangement joins TRBV19 to TRBJ2-2, with TRBD2 matching over 7 bases. V gave up 6 bases and J gave up 2 bases; unmatched junction bases: 9. The CDR3 contains 16 residues. In germline, CDR1 is LNHDA, CDR2 SQIVND (reference sequence). CDR3 sequence: CASRFSGRINTGELFF. The CDR3 DNA reads TGTGCCAGTAGGTTTAGCGGGCGGATCAACACCGGGGAGCTGTTTTTT.

V gene TRBV30 combines with J gene TRBJ1-3; D is unclear. This CDR3 spans 12 amino acids. Trimming stripped 4 bases from V and 0 bases from J, with 4 bases between. Germline loops: CDR1 GTSNPN, CDR2 SVGIG (reference sequence). CDR3 DNA: TGTGCCTGGATAGTCTCTGGAAACACCATATATTTT. Residues: CAWIVSGNTIYF.

The chain has TRBV2 and TRBJ1-6; no firm D call. CDR3 length: 18 residues. Germline CDR1 and CDR2: SNHLY and FYNNEI. V shed 7 bases and J shed 1 base, with 20 bases lying between them. CDR3 protein: CASTLFRAGGSYNSPLHF. The CDR3 region has the DNA TGTGCCAGCACTCTCTTTAGGGCAGGAGGGTCCTATAATTCACCCCTCCACTTT. Filled out from reference TRBV2 and TRBJ1-6, the complete variable domain reads EPEVTQTPSHQVTQMGQEVILRCVPISNHLYFYWYRQILGQKVEFLVSFYNNEISEKSEIFDDQFSVERPDGSNFTLKIRSTKLEDSAMYFCASTLFRAGGSYNSPLHFGNGTRLTVT.

The J gene is TRBJ2-6, the V gene TRBV6-4; the D gene is possibly TRBD2 (6 bases). Trimming stripped 0 bases from V and 0 bases from J, with 9 bases between. This CDR3 comprises 17 residues. Germline CDR1 reads MRHNA; CDR2 reads SNTAGT. This chain's CDR3 is CASSDSTSFSGANVLTF. CDR3 sequence (DNA): TGTGCCAGCAGTGACTCGACTAGTTTCTCTGGGGCCAACGTCCTGACTTTC.

This clone was detected once. This chain links TRBV6-2 or TRBV6-3 with TRBJ1-4; 10 nucleotides line up with TRBD1. CDR1 is MNHEY and CDR2 is SVGEGT in the germline V gene. The CDR3 is 18 residues long. With 2 bases clipped from V and 7 bases from J, the junction kept 13 bases outside the gene matches. This CDR3 is CASSYPRDRGLVSEKLFF. For the CDR3, the DNA is TGTGCCAGCAGTTACCCCCGCGACAGGGGGCTTGTGAGTGAAAAACTGTTTTTT.

The V gene is TRBV27, the J gene TRBJ2-3, with TRBD2 identical over 12 bases. V gave up 5 bases and J gave up 5 bases; unmatched junction bases: 5. The germline V gene encodes CDR1 MNHEY and CDR2 SMNVEV (reference sequence). The CDR3 contains 15 residues. The CDR3 DNA follows: TGTGCCAGCAGTCCGACTAGCGGGGGATTAGATACGCAGTATTTT. Protein product: CASSPTSGGLDTQYF.

The J gene is TRBJ1-6, the V gene TRBV7-2; D gene unclear. The CDR3 is 15 amino acids. V was trimmed by 2 bases and J by 2 bases, leaving 7 bases between them. The germline V gene has CDR1 SGHTA and CDR2 FQGNSA. The CDR3 DNA reads TGTGCCAGCAGCTTATACGACACCTATAATTCACCCCTCCACTTT. It is translated as CASSLYDTYNSPLHF.

The chain carries TRBV12-5 and TRBJ1-1; TRBD1 aligns across 8 bases. The CDR3 contains 15 residues. Trimming at V came to 2 bases and at J to 3 bases, leaving 5 bases not matched to a gene. Germline loops: CDR1 LGHNT, CDR2 FRNRAP. CDR3 residues: CASGLPPQGDTEAFF. In DNA, the CDR3 is TGTGCTAGTGGTTTGCCTCCACAGGGGGACACTGAAGCTTTCTTT.

J is TRBJ1-1 and V is TRBV11-2; possibly TRBD1 for D (5 bases). The CDR3 has 13 amino acids. Germline CDR1 SGHAT, CDR2 FQNNGV. V dropped 2 bases and J dropped 4 bases, with 8 bases sitting between them. The CDR3 sequence is CASSLRGRTEAFF. CDR3 sequence (DNA): TGTGCCAGCAGCTTAAGGGGTCGCACTGAAGCTTTCTTT.

The chain has TRBV7-9 and TRBJ2-3; 13 nucleotides align to TRBD2. CDR1 and CDR2 (germline): SEHNR, FQNEAQ (reference sequence). J lost 2 bases, V lost 5 bases, and 7 bases had no gene match. The CDR3 has 17 amino acids. CDR3 residues: CASSGRGLAGTTDTQYF. CDR3 coding DNA: TGTGCCAGCAGCGGCCGGGGACTAGCGGGGACCACAGATACGCAGTATTTT.

This chain joins TRBV24-1 and TRBJ2-3; D perhaps matches TRBD1 (6 bases). The germline V and J ends were trimmed by 10 bases and 3 bases, with 19 bases remaining between them. Germline V lookup: CDR1 KGHDR, CDR2 SFDVKD. The CDR3 totals 15 residues. DNA of the CDR3: TGTGCCACGGGAGACCGGGACACAGATACAGATACGCAGTATTTT. Protein product: CATGDRDTDTDTQYF.

The chain has TRBV7-3 and TRBJ2-5; a possible D gene is TRBD2 (6 bases). Trimming left V 5 bases short and J 3 bases short, with 16 bases between. In germline, CDR1 is SGHTA, CDR2 FQGTGA. This CDR3 is 15 amino acids long. The CDR3 region is CASSPGLMGEETQYF. CDR3 DNA: TGTGCCAGCAGCCCGGGACTCATGGGGGAAGAGACCCAGTACTTC.

This clone was observed once. This chain uses TRBV29-1 with TRBJ1-1; D unresolved. V was trimmed by 2 bases and J by 3 bases, leaving 19 bases between them. This CDR3 is built from 16 residues. Germline V gene data show CDR1 as SQVTM and CDR2 as ANQGSEA. CDR3: CSVESPLGRADTEAFF. CDR3 sequence (DNA): TGCAGCGTTGAAAGCCCCCTCGGGCGGGCAGACACTGAAGCTTTCTTT.

The CDR3 nucleotides are TGTGCCAGCAGGCCGGGACAGGGGTATGCCTATGGCTACACCTTC. Protein sequence: CASRPGQGYAYGYTF. The V call is TRBV11-3, the J call TRBJ1-2, with 10 bases aligning to TRBD1. The CDR3 length is 15 residues. Losses at the gene ends were 6 bases for V and 4 bases for J; bases not matched to a gene: 8. The germline gives CDR1 SGHNT, CDR2 YENEEA.

This clone was counted once. Germline and junction disagree at one end, which may indicate a read error. The chain joins TRBV11-2 to TRBJ2-3; D is perhaps TRBD2 (7 bases). Germline CDR1 SGHAT, CDR2 FQNNGV. The CDR3 consists of 12 residues. The CDR3 region is CASSPSRGAFLF. In nucleotides, the CDR3 is TGTGCCAGCAGCCCCTCACGGGGGGCCTTCCTTTTT. The full variable domain, completed using reference TRBV11-2 and TRBJ2-3, is EAGVAQSPRYKIIEKRQSVAFWCNPISGHATLYWYQQILGQGPKLLIQFQNNGVVDDSQLPKDRFSAERLKGVDSTLKIQPAKLEDSAVYLCASSPSRGAFLFGPGTRLTVL.